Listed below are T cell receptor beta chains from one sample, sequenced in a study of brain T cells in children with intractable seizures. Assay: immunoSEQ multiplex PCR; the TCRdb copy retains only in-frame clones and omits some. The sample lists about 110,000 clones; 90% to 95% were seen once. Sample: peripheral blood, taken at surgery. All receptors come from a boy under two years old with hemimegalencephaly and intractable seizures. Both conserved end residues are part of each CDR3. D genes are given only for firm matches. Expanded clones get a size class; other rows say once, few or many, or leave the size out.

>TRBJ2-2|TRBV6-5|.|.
TGTGCCAGCAGTCGCCTAGCGACCGGGGAGCTGTTTTTT
CASSRLATGELFF
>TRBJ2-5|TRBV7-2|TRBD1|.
TGTGCCAGCAGTTCCCCGGGACAGGGCAGAGAGACCCAGTACTTC
CASSSPGQGRETQYF
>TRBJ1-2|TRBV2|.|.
TGTGCCAGCAATTGGGGGCCCTTCCCGGAAGGCTACACCTTC
CASNWGPFPEGYTF
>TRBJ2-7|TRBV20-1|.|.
TGCAGTGCTAGTTTGGGAGCCGGATCGGGGGAGCAGTACTTC
CSASLGAGSGEQYF
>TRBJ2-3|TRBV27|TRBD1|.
TGTGCCAGCAGCCCGGGACAGCAAGATACGCAGTATTTT
CASSPGQQDTQYF
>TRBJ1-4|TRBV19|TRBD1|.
TGTGCCAGTAGGATGACAGGGTCAACTAATGAAAAACTGTTTTTT
CASRMTGSTNEKLFF
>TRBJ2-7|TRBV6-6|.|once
TGTGCCAGCAGTTACGGCGGGGACCAGTACGAGCAGTACTTC
CASSYGGDQYEQYF
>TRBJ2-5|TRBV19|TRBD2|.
TGTGCCAGTAGTATCCCGGGAGGGGGGTATGGGAAGACCCAGTACTTC
CASSIPGGGYGKTQYF
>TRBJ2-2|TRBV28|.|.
TGTGCCAGCAGCCCTTTGCCCCGGAACACCGGGGAGCTGTTTTTT
CASSPLPRNTGELFF
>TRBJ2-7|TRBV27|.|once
TGTGCCAGCAGTTATTGGAAGGGCTCCGACGAGCAGTACTTC
CASSYWKGSDEQYF
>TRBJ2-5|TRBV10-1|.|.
TGCGCCAGCAGTGAGCTGGGAGAGACCCAGTACTTC
CASSELGETQYF
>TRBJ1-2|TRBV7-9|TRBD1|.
TGTGCCAGCAGCCCTGGACAGGCTTCTAACTATGGCTACACCTTC
CASSPGQASNYGYTF
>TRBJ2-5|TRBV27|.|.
TGTGCCAGCAGTTTATCGAGCGGGCAAAAGGCTGAGACCCAGTACTTC
CASSLSSGQKAETQYF
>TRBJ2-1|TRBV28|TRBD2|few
TGTGCCAGCGTGGGGACGGTAGTTTTCTGGGTAGCGGGAGGCCCCGAGAATGAGCAGTTCTTC
CASVGTVVFWVAGGPENEQFF
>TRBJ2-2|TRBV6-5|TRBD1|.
TGTGCCACCCGACAGGGGGCTTCCACCGGGGAGCTGTTTTTT
CATRQGASTGELFF
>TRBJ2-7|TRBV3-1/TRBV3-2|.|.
TGTGCCAGCAGCCACCCTCACGAGCAGTACTTC
CASSHPHEQYF
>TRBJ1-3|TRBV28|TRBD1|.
TGTGCCAGCAGGACAGGGGGCTCTGGAAACACCATATATTTT
CASRTGGSGNTIYF
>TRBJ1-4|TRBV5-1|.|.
TGCGCCACCAGATGGCAGGGGCTGGCTAATGAAAAACTGTTTTTT
CATRWQGLANEKLFF
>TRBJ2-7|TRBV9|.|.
TGTGCCAGCAGCGTATCAGGGGATACCTACGAGCAGTACTTC
CASSVSGDTYEQYF
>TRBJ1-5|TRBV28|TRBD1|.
TGTGCCAGCAGTTTAAGTGTTTTCCGGGACAGGGACCGCAATCAGCCCCAGCATTTT
CASSLSVFRDRDRNQPQHF
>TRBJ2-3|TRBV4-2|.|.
TGTGCCAGCAGCCAAGTCGCCTTACCAGATACGCAGTATTTT
CASSQVALPDTQYF
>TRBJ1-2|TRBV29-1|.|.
TGCAGCGTTGAAACAGTCGGCTCCCCTTATGGCTACACCTTC
CSVETVGSPYGYTF
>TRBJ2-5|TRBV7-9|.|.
TGTGCCGGAGACTGGGGGCGGGGAGAGACCCAGTACTTC
CAGDWGRGETQYF
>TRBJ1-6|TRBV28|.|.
TGTGCCAGCAGTCCGTATTTCGGTTCACCCCTCCACTTT
CASSPYFGSPLHF